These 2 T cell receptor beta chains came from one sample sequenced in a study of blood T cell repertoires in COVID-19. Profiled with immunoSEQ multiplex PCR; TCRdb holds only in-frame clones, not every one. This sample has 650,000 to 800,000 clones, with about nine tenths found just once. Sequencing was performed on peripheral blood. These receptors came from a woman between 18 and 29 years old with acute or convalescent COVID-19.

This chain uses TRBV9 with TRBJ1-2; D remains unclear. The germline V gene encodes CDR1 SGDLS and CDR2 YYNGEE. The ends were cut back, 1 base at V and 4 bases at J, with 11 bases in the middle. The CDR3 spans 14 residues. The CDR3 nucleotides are TGTGCCAGCAGCGTAAGAGAGGGTACCTATGGCTACACCTTC. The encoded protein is CASSVREGTYGYTF.

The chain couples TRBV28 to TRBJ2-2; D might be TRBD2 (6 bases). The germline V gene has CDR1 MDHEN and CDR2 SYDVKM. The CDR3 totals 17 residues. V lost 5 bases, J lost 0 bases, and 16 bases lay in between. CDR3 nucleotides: TGTGCCAGCAGTGTAATTCTTAGCGGCACGAACACCGGGGAGCTGTTTTTT. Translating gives CASSVILSGTNTGELFF.